This TCR beta chain came from a study of PD-L1 blockade in urothelial cancer listed by TCRdb under 2017. Background on the whole study: All patients started therapy in about 2014 and received atezolizumab 1,200 mg intravenously every 3 weeks. About 85% of the roughly 29 patients were males with bladder-origin urothelial cancer, and about 65% of the roughly 30 reported a prior smoking history. An ECOG performance status of 0 or 1 was recorded for the patients, and 0 to 3 prior chemotherapy regimens had been received by the patients. Blood samples were analyzed 3 weeks after the start of treatment (second dose) and 6 weeks after the start of treatment. A median of about 150,000 T cells and some 84,000 unique TCRs was obtained from blood samples, and a median clonality of roughly 0.08 was observed. An exploratory multi-omic analysis was conducted of the somatic, immune and clinical correlates of response to PD-L1 blockade with atezolizumab in urothelial cancer. Pretreatment tumor samples, along with matched peripheral blood serially collected before and after atezolizumab treatment, were subjected to TCR sequencing. Progression-free survival longer than 6 months counted as durable clinical benefit, and TCR features were additionally tested against both progression-free and overall survival. Whole exome sequencing and RNA sequencing of pretreatment tumors were performed alongside TCR sequencing in the same patients. Under ten patients achieved durable clinical benefit and about 22 did not. Over 28 patients had pretreatment blood TCR-seq, roughly 24 had at least one posttreatment blood collection, and roughly 24 had tumor TCR-seq.

To estimate absolute template abundance from read counts, synthetic TCR analog templates were spiked into each PCR. Using the immunoSEQ assay, TCRbeta CDR3 regions were amplified from genomic DNA with bias-controlled V and J gene primers. Rearranged TCRbeta segments were sequenced at approximately 20X coverage. The paper's processing steps were these. Sequencing errors were corrected by clustering, and CDR3s were annotated against IMGT so that V, D and J genes could be assigned. Downstream analyses used only productive TCRbeta rearrangements and left out out-of-frame or stop-codon sequences. Clonality was computed as one minus Shannon entropy normalized by the log of the number of unique productive sequences. Clones differing between time points or between blood and tumor were identified by Fisher's exact test with Benjamini-Hochberg correction at adjusted p below 0.01. TCRdb took this table from immuneACCESS and kept in-frame rearrangements with V and J called. Such tables lack part of the clones; where checked against another copy, unresolved V genes explain under half of the gap, and the rest is unexplained. From that table come the V and J calls and clone size; the DNA was used to work out D and trimming. This sample holds 50,000 to 60,000 clones; 88% were observed only once. 2% to 3% of the sample comes from the top ten.

In the paper's terms, the time point label means: peripheral blood 6 weeks after treatment start. A total of under 35 patients with locally advanced or metastatic urothelial carcinoma, treated at Memorial Sloan Kettering on a trial protocol, made up the cohort. Peripheral blood mononuclear cells were collected pretreatment and during treatment, at between 1 and 8 total time points per patient. The Qiagen DNeasy Blood extraction kit was used to purify genomic DNA from total PBMCs and from tumor samples. PBMCs were collected pretreatment and during treatment, and were isolated and stored as previously described. Study-wide findings and limitations: Because of the small sample size (n ≈ 30) and the many exploratory analyses performed, the results are intended to be regarded as hypothesis-generating. At 3 weeks after the start of treatment, tumor-associated TCR clones in peripheral blood had expanded more in patients with durable benefit (n of about 21, p = 0.022). A pretreatment peripheral blood TCR clonality below the median was linked to improved progression-free and overall survival.

From the cysteine up to the phenylalanine, the CDR3 has a length of 15 residues. The only DNA kept is the CDR3, 45 bases in frame from the first base. V loses 2 bases at its end and J loses 5 bases; junction bases beyond the gene matches: 8. CDR1 SGHNT and CDR2 YYREEE are derived from the germline V gene (reference sequence). With respect to this clone: Which antigen it targets is not known. Base qualities are missing; no much larger clone stands one base away.

The sequence links TRBV5-4 to TRBJ2-3; 7 bases in between match TRBD1. The sample in question was PBMCs, obtained around atezolizumab (anti-PD-L1) treatment. The clonotype comes from a man aged 55 to 70 with urothelial cancer. DNA sequence: TGTGCCAGCAGCTTCGGGACAGCTCGGGTAGATACGCAGTATTTT. It codes for CASSFGTARVDTQYF.